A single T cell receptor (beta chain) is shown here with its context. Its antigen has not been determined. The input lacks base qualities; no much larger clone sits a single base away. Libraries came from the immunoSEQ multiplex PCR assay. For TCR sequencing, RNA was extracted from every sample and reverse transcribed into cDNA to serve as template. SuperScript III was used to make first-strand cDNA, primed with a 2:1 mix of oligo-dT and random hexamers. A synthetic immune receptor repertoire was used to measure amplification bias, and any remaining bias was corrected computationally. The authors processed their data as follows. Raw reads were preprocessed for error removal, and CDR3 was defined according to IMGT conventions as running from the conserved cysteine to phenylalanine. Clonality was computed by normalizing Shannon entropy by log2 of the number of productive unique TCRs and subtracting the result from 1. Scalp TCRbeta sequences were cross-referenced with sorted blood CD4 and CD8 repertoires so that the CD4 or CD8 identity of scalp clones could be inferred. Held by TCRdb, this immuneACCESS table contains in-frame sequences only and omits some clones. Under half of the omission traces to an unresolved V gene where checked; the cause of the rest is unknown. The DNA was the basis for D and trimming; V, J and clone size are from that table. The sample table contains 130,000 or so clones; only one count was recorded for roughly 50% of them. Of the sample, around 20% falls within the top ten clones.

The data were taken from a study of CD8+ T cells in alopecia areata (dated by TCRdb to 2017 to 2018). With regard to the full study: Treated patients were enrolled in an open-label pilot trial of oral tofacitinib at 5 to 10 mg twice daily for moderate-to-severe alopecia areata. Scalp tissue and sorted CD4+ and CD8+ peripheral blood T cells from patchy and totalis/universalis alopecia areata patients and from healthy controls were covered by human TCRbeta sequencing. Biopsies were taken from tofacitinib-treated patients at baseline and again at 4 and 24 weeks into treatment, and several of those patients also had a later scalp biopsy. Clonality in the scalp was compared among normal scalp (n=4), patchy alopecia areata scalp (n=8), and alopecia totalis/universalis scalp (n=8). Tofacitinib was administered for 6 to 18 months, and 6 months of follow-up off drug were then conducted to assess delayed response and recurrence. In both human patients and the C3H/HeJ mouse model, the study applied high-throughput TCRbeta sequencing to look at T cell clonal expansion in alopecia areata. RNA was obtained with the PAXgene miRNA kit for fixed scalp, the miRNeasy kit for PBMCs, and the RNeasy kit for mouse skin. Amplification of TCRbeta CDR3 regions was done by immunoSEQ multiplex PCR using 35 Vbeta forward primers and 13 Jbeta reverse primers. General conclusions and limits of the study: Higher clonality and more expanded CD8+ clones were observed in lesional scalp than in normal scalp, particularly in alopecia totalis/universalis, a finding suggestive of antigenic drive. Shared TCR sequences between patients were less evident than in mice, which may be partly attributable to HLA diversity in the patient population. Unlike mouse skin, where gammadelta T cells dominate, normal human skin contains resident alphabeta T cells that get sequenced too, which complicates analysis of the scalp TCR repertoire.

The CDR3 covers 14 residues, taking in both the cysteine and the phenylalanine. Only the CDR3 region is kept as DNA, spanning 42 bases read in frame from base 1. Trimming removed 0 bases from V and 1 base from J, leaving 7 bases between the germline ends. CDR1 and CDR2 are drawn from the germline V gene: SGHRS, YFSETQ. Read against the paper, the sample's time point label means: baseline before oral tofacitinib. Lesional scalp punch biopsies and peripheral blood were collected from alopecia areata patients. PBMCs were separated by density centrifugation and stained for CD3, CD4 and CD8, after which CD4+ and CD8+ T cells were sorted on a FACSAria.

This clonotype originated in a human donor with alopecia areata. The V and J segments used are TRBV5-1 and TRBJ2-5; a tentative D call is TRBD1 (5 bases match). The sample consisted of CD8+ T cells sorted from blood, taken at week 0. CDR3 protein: CASSLVGVQETQYF. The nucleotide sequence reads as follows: TGCGCCAGCAGCTTGGTAGGGGTCCAAGAGACCCAGTACTTC.